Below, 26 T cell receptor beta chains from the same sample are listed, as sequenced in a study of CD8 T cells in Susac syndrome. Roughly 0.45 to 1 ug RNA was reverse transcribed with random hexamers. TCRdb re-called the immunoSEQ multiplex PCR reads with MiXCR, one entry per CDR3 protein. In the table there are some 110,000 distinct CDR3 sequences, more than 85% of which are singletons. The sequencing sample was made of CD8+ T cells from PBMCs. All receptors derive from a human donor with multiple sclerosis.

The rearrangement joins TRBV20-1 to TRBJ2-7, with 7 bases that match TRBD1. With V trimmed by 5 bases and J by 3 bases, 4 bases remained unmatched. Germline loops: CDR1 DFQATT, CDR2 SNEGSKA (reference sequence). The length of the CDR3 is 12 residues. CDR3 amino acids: CSASTGLYEQYF. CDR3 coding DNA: TGCAGTGCTTCGACAGGGCTCTACGAGCAGTACTTC.

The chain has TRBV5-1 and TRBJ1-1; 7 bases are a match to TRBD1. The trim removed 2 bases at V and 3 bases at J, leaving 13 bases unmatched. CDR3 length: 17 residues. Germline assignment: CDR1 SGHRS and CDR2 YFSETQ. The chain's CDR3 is CASSLLFRGARDTEAFF. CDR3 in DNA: TGCGCCAGCAGCTTATTATTCAGGGGGGCTAGAGACACTGAAGCTTTCTTT.

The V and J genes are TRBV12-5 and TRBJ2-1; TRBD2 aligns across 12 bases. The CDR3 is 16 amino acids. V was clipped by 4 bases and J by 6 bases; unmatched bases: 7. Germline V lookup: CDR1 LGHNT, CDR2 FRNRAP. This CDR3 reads CASGSPGLAGLNEQFF. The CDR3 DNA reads TGTGCTAGTGGTTCGCCGGGACTAGCGGGCCTCAATGAGCAGTTCTTC. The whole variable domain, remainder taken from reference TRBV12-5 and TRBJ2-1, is DARVTQTPRHKVTEMGQEVTMRCQPILGHNTVFWYRQTMMQGLELLAYFRNRAPLDDSGMPKDRFSAEMPDATLATLKIQPSEPRDSAVYFCASGSPGLAGLNEQFFGPGTRLTVL.

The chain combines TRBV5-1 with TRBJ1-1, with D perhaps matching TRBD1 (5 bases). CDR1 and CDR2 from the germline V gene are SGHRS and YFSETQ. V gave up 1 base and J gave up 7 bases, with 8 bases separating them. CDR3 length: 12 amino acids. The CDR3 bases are TGCGCCAGCAGCTTGAAGGGGAATGAAGCTTTCTTT. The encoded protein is CASSLKGNEAFF. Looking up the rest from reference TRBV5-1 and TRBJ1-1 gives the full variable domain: KAGVTQTPRYLIKTRGQQVTLSCSPISGHRSVSWYQQTPGQGLQFLFEYFSETQRNKGNFPGRFSGRQFSNSRSEMNVSTLELGDSALYLCASSLKGNEAFFGQGTRLTVV.

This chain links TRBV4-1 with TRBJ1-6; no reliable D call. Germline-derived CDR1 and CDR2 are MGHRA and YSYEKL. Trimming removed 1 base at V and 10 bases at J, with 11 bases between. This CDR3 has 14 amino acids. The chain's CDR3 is CASSQVAGESPLHF. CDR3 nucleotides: TGCGCCAGCAGCCAAGTCGCAGGAGAGTCACCCCTCCACTTT.

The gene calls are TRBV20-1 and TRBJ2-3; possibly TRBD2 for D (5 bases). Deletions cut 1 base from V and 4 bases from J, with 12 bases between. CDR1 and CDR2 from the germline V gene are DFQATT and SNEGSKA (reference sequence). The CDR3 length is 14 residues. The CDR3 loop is CSARGLANSDTQYF. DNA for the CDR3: TGCAGTGCTAGAGGTCTAGCTAACTCAGATACGCAGTATTTT.

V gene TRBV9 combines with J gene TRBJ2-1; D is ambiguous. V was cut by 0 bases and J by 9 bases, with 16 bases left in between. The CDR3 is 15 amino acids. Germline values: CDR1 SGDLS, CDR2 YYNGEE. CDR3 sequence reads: CASSVEGSPSGEQFF. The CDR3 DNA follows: TGTGCCAGCAGCGTAGAGGGCAGCCCCTCGGGTGAGCAGTTCTTC.

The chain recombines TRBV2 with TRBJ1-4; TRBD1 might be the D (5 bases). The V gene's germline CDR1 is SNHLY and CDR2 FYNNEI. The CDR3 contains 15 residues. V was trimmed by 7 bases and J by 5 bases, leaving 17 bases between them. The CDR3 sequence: CASTPKGGANEKLFF. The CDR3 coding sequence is TGTGCCAGCACCCCTAAGGGCGGGGCCAATGAAAAACTGTTTTTT. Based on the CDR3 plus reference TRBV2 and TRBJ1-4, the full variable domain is EPEVTQTPSHQVTQMGQEVILRCVPISNHLYFYWYRQILGQKVEFLVSFYNNEISEKSEIFDDQFSVERPDGSNFTLKIRSTKLEDSAMYFCASTPKGGANEKLFFGSGTQLSVL.

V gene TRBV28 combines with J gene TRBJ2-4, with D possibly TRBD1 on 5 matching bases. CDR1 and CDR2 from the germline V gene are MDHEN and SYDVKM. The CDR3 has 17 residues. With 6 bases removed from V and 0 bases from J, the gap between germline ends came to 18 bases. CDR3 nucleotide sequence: TGTGCCAGCAGAATCTTTTCACGACAGCTAGCCAAAAACATTCAGTACTTC. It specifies CASRIFSRQLAKNIQYF.

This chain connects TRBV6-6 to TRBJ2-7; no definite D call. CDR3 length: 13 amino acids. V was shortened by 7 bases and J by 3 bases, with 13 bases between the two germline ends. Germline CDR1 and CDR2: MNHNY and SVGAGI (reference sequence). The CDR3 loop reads CASTLSASYEQYF. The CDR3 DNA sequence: TGTGCCAGCACCTTAAGTGCGAGCTACGAGCAGTACTTC.

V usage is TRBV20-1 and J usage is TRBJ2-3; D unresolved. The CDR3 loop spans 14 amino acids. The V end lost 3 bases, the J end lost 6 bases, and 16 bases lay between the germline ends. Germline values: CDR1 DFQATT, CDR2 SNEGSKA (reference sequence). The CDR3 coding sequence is TGCAGTGCTAGGCGTCCAGAGGCGGCCGATACGCAGTATTTT. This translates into CSARRPEAADTQYF.

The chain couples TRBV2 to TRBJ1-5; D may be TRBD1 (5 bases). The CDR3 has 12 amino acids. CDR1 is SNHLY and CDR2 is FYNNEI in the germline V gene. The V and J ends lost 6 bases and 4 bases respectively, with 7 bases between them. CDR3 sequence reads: CASRPGNQPQHF. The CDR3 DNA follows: TGTGCCAGCAGACCAGGGAATCAGCCCCAGCATTTT.

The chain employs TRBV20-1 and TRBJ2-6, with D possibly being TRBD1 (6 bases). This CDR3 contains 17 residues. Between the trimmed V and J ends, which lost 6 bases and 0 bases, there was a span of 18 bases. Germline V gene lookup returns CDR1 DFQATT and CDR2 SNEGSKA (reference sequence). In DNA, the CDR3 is TGCAGTGCCCGCATGCCCTTGGACAGCTCTGGGGCCAACGTCCTGACTTTC. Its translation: CSARMPLDSSGANVLTF.

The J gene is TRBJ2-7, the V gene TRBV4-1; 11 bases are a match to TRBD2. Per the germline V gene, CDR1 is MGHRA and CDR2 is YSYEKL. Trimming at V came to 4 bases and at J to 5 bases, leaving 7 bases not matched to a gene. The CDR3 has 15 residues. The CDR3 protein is CASSLIAGGPHEQYV. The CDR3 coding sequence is TGCGCCAGCAGCCTGATAGCGGGAGGGCCCCACGAGCAGTACGTC.

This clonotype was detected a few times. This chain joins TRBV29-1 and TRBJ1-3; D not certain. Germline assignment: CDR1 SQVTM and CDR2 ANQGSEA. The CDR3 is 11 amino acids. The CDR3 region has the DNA TGCAGTTGGGCCCTTGGAAACACCATATATTTT. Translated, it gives CSWALGNTIYF.

CDR3 region: CASTGGWGGYTF. The CDR3 nucleotides read TGTGCCAGCACAGGGGGTTGGGGTGGCTACACCTTC. The rearrangement uses TRBV19 and TRBJ1-2; TRBD1 matches at 8 bases. V was pared by 9 bases and J by 7 bases, with 7 bases of the junction left unmatched. Germline V gene data show CDR1 as LNHDA and CDR2 as SQIVND (reference sequence). The CDR3 length is 12 residues.

CDR3 DNA: TGCAGTGCTCTTCGGGCTGACTCCTACGAGCAGTACTTC. Residues: CSALRADSYEQYF. The chain recombines TRBV20-1 with TRBJ2-7, with D unclear. V lost 5 bases and J lost 0, with 11 bases in between. Per the germline V gene, CDR1 is DFQATT and CDR2 is SNEGSKA (reference sequence). The CDR3 runs to 13 residues.

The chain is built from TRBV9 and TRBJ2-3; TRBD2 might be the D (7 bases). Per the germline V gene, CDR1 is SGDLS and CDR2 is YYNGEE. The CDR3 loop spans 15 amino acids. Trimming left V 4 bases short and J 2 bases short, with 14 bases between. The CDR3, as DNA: TGTGCCAGCAGCCCGCGGGGGCAGAACACAGATACGCAGTATTTT. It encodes CASSPRGQNTDTQYF.

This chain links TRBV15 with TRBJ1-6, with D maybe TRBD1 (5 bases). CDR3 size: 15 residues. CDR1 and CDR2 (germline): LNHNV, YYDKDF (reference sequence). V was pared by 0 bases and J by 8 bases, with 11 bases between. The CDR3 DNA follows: TGTGCCACCAGCAGAGATACCAGGGTTTATTCACCCCTCCACTTT. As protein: CATSRDTRVYSPLHF. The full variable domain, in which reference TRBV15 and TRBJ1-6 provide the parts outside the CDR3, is DAMVIQNPRYQVTQFGKPVTLSCSQTLNHNVMYWYQQKSSQAPKLLFHYYDKDFNNEADTPDNFQSRRPNTSFCFLDIRSPGLGDTAMYLCATSRDTRVYSPLHFGNGTRLTVT.

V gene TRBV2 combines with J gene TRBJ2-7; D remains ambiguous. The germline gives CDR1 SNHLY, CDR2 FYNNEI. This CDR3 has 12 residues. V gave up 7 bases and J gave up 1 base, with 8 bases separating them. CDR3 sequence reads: CASMTYSYEQYV. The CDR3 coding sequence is TGTGCCAGCATGACCTATTCCTACGAGCAGTACGTC.

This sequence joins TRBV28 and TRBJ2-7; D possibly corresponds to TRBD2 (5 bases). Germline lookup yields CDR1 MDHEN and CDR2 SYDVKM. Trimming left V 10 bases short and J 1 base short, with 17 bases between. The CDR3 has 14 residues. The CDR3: CAIRNMGSSYEQYF. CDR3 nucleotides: TGTGCCATCAGAAATATGGGGAGTTCCTACGAGCAGTACTTC.

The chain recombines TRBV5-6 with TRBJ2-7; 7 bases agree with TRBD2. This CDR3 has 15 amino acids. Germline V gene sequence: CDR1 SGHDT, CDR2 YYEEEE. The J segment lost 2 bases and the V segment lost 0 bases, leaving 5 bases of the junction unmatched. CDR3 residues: CASSLEAGVTYEQYF. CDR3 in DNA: TGTGCCAGCAGCTTGGAGGCGGGGGTGACCTACGAGCAGTACTTC.

This chain's CDR3 is CASSLDPRTYNEQFF. In DNA, the CDR3 is TGTGCCAGCAGCTTAGACCCCCGTACCTACAATGAGCAGTTCTTC. The chain joins TRBV11-2 to TRBJ2-1; D call uncertain. The CDR3 has 15 amino acids. With 0 bases removed from V and 2 bases from J, the gap between germline ends came to 8 bases. Germline CDR1 reads SGHAT; CDR2 reads FQNNGV.

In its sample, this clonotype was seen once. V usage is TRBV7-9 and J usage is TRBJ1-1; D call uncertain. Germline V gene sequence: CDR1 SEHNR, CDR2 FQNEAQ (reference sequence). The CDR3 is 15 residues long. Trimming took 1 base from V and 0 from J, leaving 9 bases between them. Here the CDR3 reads CASSLGEGMNTEAFF. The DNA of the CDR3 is TGTGCCAGCAGCTTAGGGGAAGGGATGAACACTGAAGCTTTCTTT.

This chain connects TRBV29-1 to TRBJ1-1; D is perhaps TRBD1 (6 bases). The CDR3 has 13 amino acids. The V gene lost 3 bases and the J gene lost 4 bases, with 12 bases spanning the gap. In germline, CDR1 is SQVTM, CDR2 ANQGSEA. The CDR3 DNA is TGCAGCGTTGATGGGGGAGGGGGCACTGAAGCTTTCTTT. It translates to CSVDGGGGTEAFF.

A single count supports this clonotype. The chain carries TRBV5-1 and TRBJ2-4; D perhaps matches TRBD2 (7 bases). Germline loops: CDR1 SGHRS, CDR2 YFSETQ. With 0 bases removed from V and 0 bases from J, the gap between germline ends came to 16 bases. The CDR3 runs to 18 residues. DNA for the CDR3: TGCGCCAGCAGCTTGGCCGGAGGGGGGGCGGCAGCCAAAAACATTCAGTACTTC. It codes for CASSLAGGGAAAKNIQYF.